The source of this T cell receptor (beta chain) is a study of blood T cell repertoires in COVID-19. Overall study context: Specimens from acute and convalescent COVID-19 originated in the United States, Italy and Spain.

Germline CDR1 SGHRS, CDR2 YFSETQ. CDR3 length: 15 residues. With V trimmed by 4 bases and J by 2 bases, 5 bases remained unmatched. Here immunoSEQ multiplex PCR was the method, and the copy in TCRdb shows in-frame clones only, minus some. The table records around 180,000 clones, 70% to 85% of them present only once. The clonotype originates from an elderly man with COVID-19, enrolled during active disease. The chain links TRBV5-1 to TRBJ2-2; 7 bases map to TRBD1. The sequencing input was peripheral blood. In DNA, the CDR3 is TGCGCCAGCAGCGAGGGGACAGCTAACACCGGGGAGCTGTTTTTT. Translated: CASSEGTANTGELFF.